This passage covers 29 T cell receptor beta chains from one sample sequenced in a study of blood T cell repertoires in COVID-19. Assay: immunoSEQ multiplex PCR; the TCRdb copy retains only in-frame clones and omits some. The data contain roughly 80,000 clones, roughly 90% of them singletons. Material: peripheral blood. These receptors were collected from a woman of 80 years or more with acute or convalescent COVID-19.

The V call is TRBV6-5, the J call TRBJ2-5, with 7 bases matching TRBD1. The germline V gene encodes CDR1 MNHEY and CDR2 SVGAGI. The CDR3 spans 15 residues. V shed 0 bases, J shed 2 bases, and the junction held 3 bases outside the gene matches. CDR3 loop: CASSYSQGVQETQYF. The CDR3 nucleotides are TGTGCCAGCAGTTACTCGCAGGGGGTACAAGAGACCCAGTACTTC.

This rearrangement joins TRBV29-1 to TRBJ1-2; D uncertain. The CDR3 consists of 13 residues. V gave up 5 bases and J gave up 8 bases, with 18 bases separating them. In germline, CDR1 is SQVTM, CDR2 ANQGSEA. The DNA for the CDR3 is TGCAGCGTTAACCCAATGAGTAATCTCGGCTACACCTTC. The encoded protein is CSVNPMSNLGYTF.

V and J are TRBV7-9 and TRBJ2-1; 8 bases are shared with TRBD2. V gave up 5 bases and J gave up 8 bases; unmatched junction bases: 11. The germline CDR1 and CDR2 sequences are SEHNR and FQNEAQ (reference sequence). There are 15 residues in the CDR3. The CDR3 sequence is CASSRTFGTRDEQFF. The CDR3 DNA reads TGTGCCAGCAGCCGAACTTTTGGGACTAGGGATGAGCAGTTCTTC.

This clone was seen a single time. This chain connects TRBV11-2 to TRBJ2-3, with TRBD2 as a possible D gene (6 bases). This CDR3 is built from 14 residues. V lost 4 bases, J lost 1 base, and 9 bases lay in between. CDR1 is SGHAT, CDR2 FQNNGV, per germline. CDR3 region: CASSSVAGTDTQYF. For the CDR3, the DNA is TGTGCCAGCAGCTCGGTAGCGGGCACAGATACGCAGTATTTT.

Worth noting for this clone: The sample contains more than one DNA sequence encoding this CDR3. CDR3 residues: CASSEGTPGNTIYF. Written as DNA, the CDR3 is TGTGCCAGCAGTGAGGGGACACCAGGAAACACCATATATTTT. J is TRBJ1-3 and V is TRBV2; D is perhaps TRBD1 (6 bases). The CDR3 contains 14 residues. Germline V gives CDR1 SNHLY, CDR2 FYNNEI. The ends were cut back, 3 bases at V and 4 bases at J, with 10 bases in the middle.

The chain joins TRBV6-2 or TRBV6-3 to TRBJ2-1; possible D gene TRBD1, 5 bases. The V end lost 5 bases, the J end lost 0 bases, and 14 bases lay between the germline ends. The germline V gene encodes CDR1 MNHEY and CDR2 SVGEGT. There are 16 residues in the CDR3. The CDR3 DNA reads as TGTGCCAGCAGTCCAGACAGACAAAGCTCCTACAATGAGCAGTTCTTC. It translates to CASSPDRQSSYNEQFF.

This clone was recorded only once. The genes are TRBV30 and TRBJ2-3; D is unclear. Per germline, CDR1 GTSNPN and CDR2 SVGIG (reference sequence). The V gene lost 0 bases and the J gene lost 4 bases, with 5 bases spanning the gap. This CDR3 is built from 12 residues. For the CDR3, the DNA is TGTGCCTGGAGTGTACTTGCAGATACGCAGTATTTT. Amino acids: CAWSVLADTQYF. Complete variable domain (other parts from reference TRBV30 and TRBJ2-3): SQTIHQWPATLVQPVGSPLSLECTVEGTSNPNLYWYRQAAGRGLQLLFYSVGIGQISSEVPQNLSASRPQDRQFILSSKKLLLSDSGFYLCAWSVLADTQYFGPGTRLTVL.

DNA for the CDR3: TGTGCCAGCAGCCGACAGGGAGTTCGGGCCGATCGTACGCAGTATTTT. Translation gives CASSRQGVRADRTQYF. The chain employs TRBV6-2 or TRBV6-3 and TRBJ2-3; TRBD1 agrees at 7 bases. Trimming took 6 bases from V and 8 from J; bases not matched to a gene: 17. The CDR3 extends over 16 amino acids. Germline CDR1 MNHEY, CDR2 SVGEGT.

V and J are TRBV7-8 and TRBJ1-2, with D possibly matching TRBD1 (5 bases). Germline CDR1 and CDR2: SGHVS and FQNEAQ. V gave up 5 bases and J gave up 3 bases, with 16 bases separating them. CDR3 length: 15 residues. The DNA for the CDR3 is TGTGCCAGCAGCCCGGCATCAGGGAGGGACTATGGCTACACCTTC. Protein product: CASSPASGRDYGYTF.

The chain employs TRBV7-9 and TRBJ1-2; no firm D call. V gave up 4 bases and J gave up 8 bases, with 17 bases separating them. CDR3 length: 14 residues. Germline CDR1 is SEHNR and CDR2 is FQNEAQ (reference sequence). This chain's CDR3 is CASSSQLPWAGYTF. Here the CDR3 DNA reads TGTGCCAGCAGCTCCCAACTCCCCTGGGCGGGCTACACCTTC.

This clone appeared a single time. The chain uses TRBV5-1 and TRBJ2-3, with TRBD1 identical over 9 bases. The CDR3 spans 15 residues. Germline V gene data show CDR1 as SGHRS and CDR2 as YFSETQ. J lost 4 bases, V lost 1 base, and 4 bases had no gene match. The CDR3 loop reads CASSLRDREADTQYF. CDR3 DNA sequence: TGCGCCAGCAGCTTGAGGGACAGGGAGGCAGATACGCAGTATTTT.

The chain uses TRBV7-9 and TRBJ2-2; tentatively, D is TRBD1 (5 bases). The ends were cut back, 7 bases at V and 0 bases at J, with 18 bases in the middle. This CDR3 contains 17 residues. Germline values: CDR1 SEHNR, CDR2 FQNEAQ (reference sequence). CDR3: CASTPLGAGTNTGELFF. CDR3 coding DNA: TGTGCCAGCACTCCCCTAGGGGCAGGGACGAACACCGGGGAGCTGTTTTTT.

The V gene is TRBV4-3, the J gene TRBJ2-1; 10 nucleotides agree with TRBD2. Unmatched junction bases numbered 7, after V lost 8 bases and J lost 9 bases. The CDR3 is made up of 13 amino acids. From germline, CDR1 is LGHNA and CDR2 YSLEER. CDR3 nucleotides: TGCGCCAGCCGGGGAGCGGGGGGGGTTGAGCAGTTCTTC. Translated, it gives CASRGAGGVEQFF.

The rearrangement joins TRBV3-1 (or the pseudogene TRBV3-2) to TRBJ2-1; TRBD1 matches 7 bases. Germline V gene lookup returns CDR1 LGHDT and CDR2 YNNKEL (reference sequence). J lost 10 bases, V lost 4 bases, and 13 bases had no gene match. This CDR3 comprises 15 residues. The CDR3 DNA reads TGTGCCAGCAGCCTACAGGGGTCCTCCCCTGGGGAGCAGTTCTTC. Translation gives CASSLQGSSPGEQFF.

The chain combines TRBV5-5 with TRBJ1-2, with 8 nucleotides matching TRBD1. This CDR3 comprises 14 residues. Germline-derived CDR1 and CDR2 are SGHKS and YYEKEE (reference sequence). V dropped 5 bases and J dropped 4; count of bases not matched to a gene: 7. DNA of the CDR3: TGTGCCAGCAGTTCCACAGGGGGGTCCTATGGCTACACCTTC. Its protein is CASSSTGGSYGYTF.

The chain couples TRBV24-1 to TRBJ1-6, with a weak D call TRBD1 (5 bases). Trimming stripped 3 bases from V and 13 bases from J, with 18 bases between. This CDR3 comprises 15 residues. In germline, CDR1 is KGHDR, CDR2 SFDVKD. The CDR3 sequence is CATSDEDTRIIPLHF. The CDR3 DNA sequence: TGTGCCACCAGTGATGAGGACACAAGAATAATTCCCCTCCACTTT.

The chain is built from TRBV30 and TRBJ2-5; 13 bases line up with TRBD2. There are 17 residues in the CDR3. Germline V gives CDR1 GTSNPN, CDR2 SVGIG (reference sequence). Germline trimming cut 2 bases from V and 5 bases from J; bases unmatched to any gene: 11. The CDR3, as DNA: TGTGCCTGGAGTACCACGTTAGGACTAGCGGGAGCCGAGACCCAGTACTTC. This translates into CAWSTTLGLAGAETQYF.

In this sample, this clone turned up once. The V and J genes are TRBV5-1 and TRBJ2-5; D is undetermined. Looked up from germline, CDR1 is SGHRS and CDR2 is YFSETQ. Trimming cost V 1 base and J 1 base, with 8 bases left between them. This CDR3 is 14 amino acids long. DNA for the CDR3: TGCGCCAGCAGCTTGCTCTCTTTCCAAGAGACCCAGTACTTC. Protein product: CASSLLSFQETQYF.

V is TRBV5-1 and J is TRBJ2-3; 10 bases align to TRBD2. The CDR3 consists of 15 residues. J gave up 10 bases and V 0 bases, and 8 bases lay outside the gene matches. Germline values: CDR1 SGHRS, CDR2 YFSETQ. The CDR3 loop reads CASSLEQREGQAQYF. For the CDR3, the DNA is TGCGCCAGCAGCTTGGAGCAGCGGGAGGGCCAGGCGCAGTATTTT.

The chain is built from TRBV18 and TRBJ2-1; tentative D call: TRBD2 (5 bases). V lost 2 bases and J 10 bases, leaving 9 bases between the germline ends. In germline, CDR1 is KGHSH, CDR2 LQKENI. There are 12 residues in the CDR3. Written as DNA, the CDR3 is TGTGCCAGCTCACCAAGAGACTACGAGCAGTTCTTC. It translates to CASSPRDYEQFF.

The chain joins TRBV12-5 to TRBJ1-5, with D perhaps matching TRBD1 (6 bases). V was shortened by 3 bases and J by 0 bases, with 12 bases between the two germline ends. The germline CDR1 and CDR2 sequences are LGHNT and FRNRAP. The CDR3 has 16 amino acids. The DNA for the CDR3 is TGTGCTAGTGGTTTTCGGGGGGCGAATAGCAATCAGCCCCAGCATTTT. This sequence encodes CASGFRGANSNQPQHF.

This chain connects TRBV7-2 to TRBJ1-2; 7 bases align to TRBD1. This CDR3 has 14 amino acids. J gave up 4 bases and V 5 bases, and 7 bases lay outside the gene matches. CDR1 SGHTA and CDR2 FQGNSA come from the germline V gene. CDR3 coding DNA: TGTGCCAGCAGCCTAGGGGGACAGCTCTATGGCTACACCTTC. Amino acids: CASSLGGQLYGYTF.

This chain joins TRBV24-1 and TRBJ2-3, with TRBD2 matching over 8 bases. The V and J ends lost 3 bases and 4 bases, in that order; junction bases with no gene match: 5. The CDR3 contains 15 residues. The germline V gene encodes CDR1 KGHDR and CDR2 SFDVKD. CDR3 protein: CATSDPGGAADTQYF. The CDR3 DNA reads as TGTGCCACCAGTGATCCGGGGGGGGCCGCAGATACGCAGTATTTT.

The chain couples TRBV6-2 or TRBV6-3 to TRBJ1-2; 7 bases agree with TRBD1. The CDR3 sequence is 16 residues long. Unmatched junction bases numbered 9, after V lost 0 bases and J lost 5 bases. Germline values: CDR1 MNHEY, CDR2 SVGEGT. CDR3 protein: CASSYSLEGGAYGYTF. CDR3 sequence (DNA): TGTGCCAGCAGTTACTCGCTCGAAGGGGGCGCGTATGGCTACACCTTC.

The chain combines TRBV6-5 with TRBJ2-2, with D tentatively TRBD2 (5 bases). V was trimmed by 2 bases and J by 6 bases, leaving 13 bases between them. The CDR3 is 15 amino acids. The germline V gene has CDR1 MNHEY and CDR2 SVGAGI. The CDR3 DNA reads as TGTGCCAGCAGTTACGTCGGGGAATTTCCCGGGGAGCTGTTTTTT. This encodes CASSYVGEFPGELFF.

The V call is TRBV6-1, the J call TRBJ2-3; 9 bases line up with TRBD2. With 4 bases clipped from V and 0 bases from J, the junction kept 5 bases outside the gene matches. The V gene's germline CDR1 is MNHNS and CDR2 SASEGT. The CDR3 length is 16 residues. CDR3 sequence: CASSATSGASTDTQYF. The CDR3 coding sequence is TGTGCCAGCAGTGCGACTAGCGGAGCTAGCACAGATACGCAGTATTTT.

CDR3 sequence reads: CAISESRTSGRRDEQFF. The CDR3 bases are TGTGCCATCAGTGAGTCGCGGACTAGCGGGAGAAGGGATGAGCAGTTCTTC. The chain couples TRBV10-3 to TRBJ2-1; the match to TRBD2 covers 13 bases. J gave up 8 bases and V 0 bases, and 7 bases lay outside the gene matches. The CDR3 has 17 residues. From germline, CDR1 is ENHRY and CDR2 SYGVKD.

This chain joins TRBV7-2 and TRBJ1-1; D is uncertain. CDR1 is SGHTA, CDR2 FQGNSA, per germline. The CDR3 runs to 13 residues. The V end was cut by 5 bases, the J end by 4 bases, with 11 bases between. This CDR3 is CASSTLRGTEAFF. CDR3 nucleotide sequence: TGTGCCAGCAGCACCCTTCGGGGCACTGAAGCTTTCTTT. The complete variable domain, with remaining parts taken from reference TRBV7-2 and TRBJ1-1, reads GAGVSQSPSNKVTEKGKDVELRCDPISGHTALYWYRQSLGQGLEFLIYFQGNSAPDKSGLPSDRFSAERTGGSVSTLTIQRTQQEDSAVYLCASSTLRGTEAFFGQGTRLTVV.

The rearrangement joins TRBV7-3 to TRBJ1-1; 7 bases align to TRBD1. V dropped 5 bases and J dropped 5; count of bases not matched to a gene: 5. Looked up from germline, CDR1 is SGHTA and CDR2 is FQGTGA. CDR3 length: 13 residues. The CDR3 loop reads CASSLQGYTEAFF. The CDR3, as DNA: TGTGCCAGCAGCCTACAGGGGTATACTGAAGCTTTCTTT.